The T cell receptor (beta chain) under discussion was sequenced for a study of OX40 agonist ivuxolimab in advanced cancers. About the full investigation: The costimulatory receptor OX40 (CD134) was targeted by ivuxolimab, a fully human IgG2 agonistic monoclonal antibody. Intravenous ivuxolimab was administered to patients every 2 weeks at six dose levels: 0.01, 0.1, 0.3, 1.5, 3 and 10 mg/kg. Of the roughly 50 dose-escalation patients, hepatocellular carcinoma was present in about 19, melanoma in some 15, renal cell carcinoma in 9 and head and neck cancer in 9. In the dose-escalation cohort, roughly 80% of patients were male, and the mean age was around 60 years, with a range of about 20 to 79. Prior anti-PD-1, anti-PD-L1 or anti-CTLA-4 therapy was permitted, and approximately 41% of dose-escalation patients had received checkpoint inhibitors. Three dose-escalation patients achieved partial responses, one with hepatocellular carcinoma and two with cutaneous melanoma. Peripheral TCRbeta sequencing aimed to test whether ivuxolimab altered TCR sequence diversity and caused clonal T-cell expansion. The paper reports the monotherapy dose-escalation portion (N ≈ 50 patients) of the phase I ivuxolimab trial. The full study reports these points: Low levels of normalized T-cell clonal expansion were also shown by some nonresponding patients. Clonal expansion of both CD4+ and CD8+ blood T cells was observed from baseline to week 6 at doses 0.1 to 3.0 mg/kg. Partial responders in the 0.1-3.0 mg/kg groups had among the lowest normalized peripheral clonal expansion, especially among CD8+ T cells. After ivuxolimab, CD8+ T cells had more expanded clones than CD4+ T cells on average. The antigen specificity of the peripheral T cells that underwent clonal expansion was not determined.

V is cut by 3 bases and J by 6 bases, and the space between the germline ends is 21 bases. CDR1 SGDLS and CDR2 YYNGEE are derived from the germline V gene. The CDR3 sequence holds 17 residues, the cysteine and phenylalanine included. The sequence is cut down to CDR3 DNA, 51 bases in frame from base 1. Genomic DNA was extracted from sorted cells for sequencing of the TCRbeta CDR3 region. TCRbeta CDR3 regions were sequenced using the immunoSEQ Assay. TCRdb's version of the immuneACCESS table is confined to in-frame rearrangements and falls short of the full clone set. An unresolved V gene accounts for under half of the shortfall where checked; the remainder is of unknown origin. The sample records just over 90,000 clones, approximately 92% of which are singletons. Of the sample, around 3.3% falls within the top ten clones. Patients with autoimmune disease history or receiving systemic immunosuppression were excluded from the trial. Peripheral blood for TCR sequencing was collected from all dose cohorts at baseline, on cycle 4 day 1, and on cycle 7 day 1. Samples were obtained from an open-label, multicenter, first-in-human phase I dose-escalation trial of ivuxolimab. Adults with locally advanced or metastatic melanoma, renal cell carcinoma, hepatocellular carcinoma or head and neck squamous cell carcinoma were enrolled in the trial. Before TCR sequencing, CD4+ and CD8+ T cells were separately sorted from peripheral blood.

A note on this clone: Its specific antigen is unknown. No qualities accompany the bases; no much larger clone lies one base away.

The sequence links TRBV9 to TRBJ2-2, and TRBD2 may be the D gene, going by 7 matching bases. The sample here was CD4+ or CD8+ T cells sorted from blood, taken in a trial of the OX40 agonist ivuxolimab. This receptor was obtained from an adult with an advanced solid tumor such as melanoma, head and neck, liver or kidney cancer. The CDR3 reads as follows: CASSDPREGVTPGELFF. DNA sequence: TGTGCCAGCAGCGACCCCAGGGAGGGGGTAACCCCCGGGGAGCTGTTTTTT.